Below, 22 T cell receptor beta chains from the same sample are listed, as sequenced in a study of control samples from healthy donors and cancer patients. The method was immunoSEQ multiplex PCR; TCRdb's version includes in-frame clones alone and lacks a portion of them. The table records approximately 160,000 clones, 85% to 95% of them present only once. The sequenced sample was blood. All receptors derive from a woman under 30 in good health.

This rearrangement joins TRBV19 to TRBJ2-5, with D unresolved. Deletions cut 4 bases from V and 0 bases from J, with 6 bases between. Germline V gene lookup returns CDR1 LNHDA and CDR2 SQIVND (reference sequence). This CDR3 has 13 amino acids. CDR3 nucleotide sequence: TGTGCCAGTAGTAGGATTCACCAAGAGACCCAGTACTTC. Translating it yields CASSRIHQETQYF. The variable domain in full, completed from reference TRBV19 and TRBJ2-5, reads DGGITQSPKYLFRKEGQNVTLSCEQNLNHDAMYWYRQDPGQGLRLIYYSQIVNDFQKGDIAEGYSVSREKKESFPLTVTSAQKNPTAFYLCASSRIHQETQYFGPGTRLLVL.

This chain uses TRBV7-9 with TRBJ1-1; the D is unclear. Germline V lookup: CDR1 SEHNR, CDR2 FQNEAQ (reference sequence). This CDR3 has 14 residues. V lost 5 bases to trimming and J lost 0 bases, with 10 bases between them. Here the CDR3 DNA reads TGTGCCAGCAGCCCCACTACCCTGAACACTGAAGCTTTCTTT. It translates to CASSPTTLNTEAFF.

CDR3 in DNA: TGTGCCAGCAGTGAATGGGCAGGGGCATTCGACGGCTACACCTTC. It translates to CASSEWAGAFDGYTF. The rearrangement uses TRBV6-1 and TRBJ1-2, with a tentative D call TRBD1 (6 bases). Looked up from germline, CDR1 is MNHNS and CDR2 is SASEGT. V lost 2 bases, J lost 8 bases, and 18 bases lay in between. The CDR3 sequence is 15 residues long.

V and J are TRBV19 and TRBJ1-5; D is perhaps TRBD1 (6 bases). CDR1 is LNHDA and CDR2 is SQIVND in the germline V gene (reference sequence). CDR3 length: 13 amino acids. The V and J ends lost 5 bases and 9 bases respectively, with 14 bases between them. The CDR3 spells CASSPQGSGPQHF. In DNA form, the CDR3 reads TGTGCCAGTAGTCCTCAGGGGTCGGGGCCCCAGCATTTT.

J is TRBJ1-2 and V is TRBV5-1; unclear D gene. CDR1 SGHRS and CDR2 YFSETQ come from the germline V gene. Trimming took off 5 bases at V and 0 bases at J, with 14 bases between the two ends. The CDR3 consists of 15 residues. The CDR3 here is CASRWSHGPNYGYTF. Here the CDR3 DNA reads TGCGCCAGCAGATGGAGCCATGGTCCTAACTATGGCTACACCTTC.

In this sample, this clone turned up a few times. Written as DNA, the CDR3 is TGTGCCAGCAGTGGTCCGGTAGGGCCTAAGAATCAGCCCCAGCATTTT. It specifies CASSGPVGPKNQPQHF. J is TRBJ1-5 and V is TRBV6-1; unclear D gene. The CDR3 is 16 residues long. Between the trimmed V and J ends, which lost 4 bases and 4 bases, there was a span of 17 bases. CDR1 is MNHNS, CDR2 SASEGT, per germline.

The V gene is TRBV10-2, the J gene TRBJ1-1; D remains unclear. V shed 8 bases and J shed 1 base, with 8 bases lying between them. This CDR3 is built from 12 residues. Germline loops: CDR1 WSHSY, CDR2 SAAADI. For the CDR3, the DNA is TGCGCCAGCCGGTTCGGGAACACTGAAGCTTTCTTT. Protein: CASRFGNTEAFF.

The chain uses TRBV29-1 and TRBJ2-6, with D unclear. The germline V gene has CDR1 SQVTM and CDR2 ANQGSEA. The CDR3 runs to 15 residues. V was pared by 3 bases and J by 1 base, with 10 bases between. This chain's CDR3 is CSVEGSSSGANVLTF. CDR3 in DNA: TGCAGCGTTGAGGGGTCCTCTTCTGGGGCCAACGTCCTGACTTTC.

The rearrangement uses TRBV7-8 and TRBJ1-1; D remains unclear. Trimming shortened V by 5 bases and J by 10 bases, and 5 bases separated the two germline ends. The CDR3 has 9 amino acids. Germline V gene sequence: CDR1 SGHVS, CDR2 FQNEAQ. The CDR3 loop reads CASSPIAFF. In nucleotides, the CDR3 is TGTGCCAGCAGCCCGATAGCTTTCTTT. Supplemented by reference TRBV7-8 and TRBJ1-1, the full variable domain reads GAGVSQSPRYKVAKRGQDVALRCDPISGHVSLFWYQQALGQGPEFLTYFQNEAQLDKSGLPSDRFFAERPEGSVSTLKIQRTQQEDSAVYLCASSPIAFFGQGTRLTVV.

This clone occurred once. The genes are TRBV7-2 and TRBJ1-1, with D uncertain. This CDR3 comprises 16 residues. CDR1 and CDR2 (germline): SGHTA, FQGNSA. V was cut by 1 base and J by 4 bases, with 16 bases left in between. The CDR3 region is CASSLDIPLLITEAFF. Written as DNA, the CDR3 is TGTGCCAGCAGCTTAGATATTCCACTTCTTATCACTGAAGCTTTCTTT.

The chain has TRBV29-1 and TRBJ1-4, with D possibly matching TRBD1 (5 bases). Germline loops: CDR1 SQVTM, CDR2 ANQGSEA. CDR3 length: 13 residues. The ends were cut back, 8 bases at V and 8 bases at J, with 18 bases in the middle. The CDR3 DNA sequence: TGCAGCTTCGCGGGGCTAAACCGGGAAAAACTGTTTTTT. This gives the protein CSFAGLNREKLFF.

A single count supports this clone. The chain employs TRBV4-1 and TRBJ2-1; possibly TRBD1 or TRBD2 for D (5 bases each). Germline V gives CDR1 MGHRA, CDR2 YSYEKL. Trimming took off 0 bases at V and 2 bases at J, with 17 bases between the two ends. The CDR3 contains 18 residues. Here the CDR3 reads CASSQETGTLRAYNEQFF. The DNA of the CDR3 is TGCGCCAGCAGCCAAGAAACCGGGACCCTGAGGGCCTACAATGAGCAGTTCTTC.

The chain has TRBV7-9 and TRBJ1-1, with 9 bases matching TRBD1. The V and J ends lost 5 bases and 5 bases, in that order; junction bases with no gene match: 0. The CDR3 is 12 amino acids. Germline CDR1 and CDR2: SEHNR and FQNEAQ (reference sequence). For the CDR3, the DNA is TGTGCCAGCAGCGGACAGGGGACTGAAGCTTTCTTT. Translation gives CASSGQGTEAFF.

The chain is built from TRBV2 and TRBJ1-2, with D possibly TRBD1 on 6 matching bases. Germline CDR1 reads SNHLY; CDR2 reads FYNNEI. Trimming removed 3 bases at V and 7 bases at J, with 15 bases between. The CDR3 extends over 14 amino acids. CDR3 protein: CASSDSPGVGGYTF. For the CDR3, the DNA is TGTGCCAGCAGTGATTCCCCAGGGGTCGGTGGCTACACCTTC.

The chain carries TRBV3-1 (or the pseudogene TRBV3-2) and TRBJ1-6, with D unclear. CDR1 is LGHDT, CDR2 YNNKEL, per germline (reference sequence). This CDR3 spans 16 amino acids. Trimming removed 4 bases at V and 2 bases at J, with 12 bases between. CDR3 region: CASSPSGMTYNSPLHF. DNA for the CDR3: TGTGCCAGCAGCCCTTCTGGGATGACCTATAATTCACCCCTCCACTTT.

In DNA, the CDR3 is TGTGCTAGACCAGACGGACCGGGGGGCTACACCTTC. Protein sequence: CARPDGPGGYTF. The rearrangement uses TRBV12-5 and TRBJ1-2, with D uncertain. Trimming left V 9 bases short and J 8 bases short, with 16 bases between. This CDR3 spans 12 amino acids. Germline CDR1 LGHNT, CDR2 FRNRAP. The full variable domain, with the rest looked up from reference TRBV12-5 and TRBJ1-2, is DARVTQTPRHKVTEMGQEVTMRCQPILGHNTVFWYRQTMMQGLELLAYFRNRAPLDDSGMPKDRFSAEMPDATLATLKIQPSEPRDSAVYFCARPDGPGGYTFGSGTRLTVV.

V usage is TRBV13 and J usage is TRBJ1-2, with 9 nucleotides matching TRBD1. Germline loops: CDR1 PRHDT, CDR2 FYEKMQ (reference sequence). The CDR3 contains 16 residues. V shed 5 bases and J 5 bases; nucleotides not matched to a gene: 12. CDR3 bases: TGTGCCAGCAGCCCTGCCCGCTTACAGGGGGCGTATGGCTACACCTTC. It yields the protein CASSPARLQGAYGYTF.

The rearrangement joins TRBV7-9 to TRBJ2-5; perhaps TRBD2 as D (6 bases). Trimming stripped 7 bases from V and 0 bases from J, with 9 bases between. Per the germline V gene, CDR1 is SEHNR and CDR2 is FQNEAQ (reference sequence). The CDR3 extends over 13 amino acids. CDR3 loop: CASKGGDQETQYF. CDR3 DNA: TGTGCCAGCAAGGGCGGGGACCAAGAGACCCAGTACTTC.

This sequence joins TRBV6-5 and TRBJ2-7; 7 bases are a match to TRBD1. V shed 6 bases and J 7 bases; nucleotides not matched to a gene: 6. Germline lookup yields CDR1 MNHEY and CDR2 SVGAGI. The CDR3 is 12 amino acids. In DNA form, the CDR3 reads TGTGCCAGCAGACAAGGGACAGTTGAGCAGTACTTC. This sequence encodes CASRQGTVEQYF.

This clone showed up just a few times. J is TRBJ1-1 and V is TRBV6-5; D possibly corresponds to TRBD1 (5 bases). Trimming cost V 2 bases and J 2 bases, with 9 bases left between them. Germline lookup yields CDR1 MNHEY and CDR2 SVGAGI. This CDR3 is built from 14 residues. CDR3 sequence (DNA): TGTGCCAGCAGTTACGGGGCACGTAACACTGAAGCTTTCTTT. Protein: CASSYGARNTEAFF.

The rearrangement joins TRBV6-5 to TRBJ1-4, with D maybe TRBD1 (6 bases). Germline V gene data show CDR1 as MNHEY and CDR2 as SVGAGI. Trimming shortened V by 4 bases and J by 5 bases, and 11 bases separated the two germline ends. This CDR3 has 14 residues. The CDR3 here is CASSLTGSNEKLFF. CDR3 nucleotides: TGTGCCAGCAGTTTAACAGGGAGCAATGAAAAACTGTTTTTT.

This chain uses TRBV11-3 with TRBJ1-1, with a tentative D call TRBD1 (5 bases). CDR1 is SGHNT, CDR2 YENEEA, per germline. V shed 3 bases and J shed 0 bases, with 8 bases lying between them. The CDR3 sequence is 14 residues long. The CDR3 DNA follows: TGTGCCAGCAGCTTTCTGGGGGTGAACACTGAAGCTTTCTTT. Amino acids: CASSFLGVNTEAFF.